The entry below describes one TCR beta chain. The CDR3 totals 18 residues. Trimming took 1 base from V and 3 from J, leaving 21 bases between them. Germline CDR1 PRHDT, CDR2 FYEKMQ (reference sequence). These data belong to a study of cytomegalovirus exposure and HLA in healthy donors. Primers included in the PCR were 60 Vbeta and 13 Jbeta primers. Repertoires were generated with immunoSEQ multiplex PCR, while TCRdb's copy carries only in-frame clones and drops some. The table records about 120,000 clones, 77% of them present only once. The V gene is TRBV13, the J gene TRBJ1-1, with D possibly matching TRBD1 (5 bases). Sequencing was performed on PBMCs. The TCR originated in a human donor in good health. The CDR3 nucleotides are TGTGCCAGCAGCTTAGAGTTTCTCGGGCAGGGAGGGGACACTGAAGCTTTCTTT. It yields the protein CASSLEFLGQGGDTEAFF. Drawing the rest from reference TRBV13 and TRBJ1-1, the complete variable domain is AAGVIQSPRHLIKEKRETATLKCYPIPRHDTVYWYQQGPGQDPQFLISFYEKMQSDKGSIPDRFSAQQFSDYHSELNMSSLELGDSALYFCASSLEFLGQGGDTEAFFGQGTRLTVV.